The source of this T cell receptor beta chain is a study of T cells in Graves' hyperthyroidism and ophthalmopathy. Diagnosis relied on clinical symptoms, serum thyroxine and TRAb, thyroid ultrasound and orbital computed tomography. The investigators amplified TCR beta CDR3 regions from RNA transcripts. Primed by the HTBI set, a first-round RT-PCR was run on the TCR CDR3. TCRdb called the multiplex PCR reads again in MiXCR, with one record for every CDR3 protein. The table lists some 490,000 distinct CDR3 sequences, about 20% of them singletons. This CDR3 contains 11 residues. V was clipped by 0 bases and J by 5 bases, with 0 bases between them. The germline CDR1 and CDR2 sequences are KGHDR and SFDVKD.

This clonotype was obtained from a woman between 65 and 79 years old with Graves' ophthalmopathy. Source material: blood. J is TRBJ2-5 and V is TRBV24-1; D is unclear. The DNA of the CDR3 is TGTGCCACCAGTGATTTGGAGACCCAGTACTTC. It codes for CATSDLETQYF.